Listed below are T cell receptor beta chains from one sample, sequenced in a study of cytomegalovirus exposure and HLA in healthy donors. Method: immunoSEQ multiplex PCR; TCRdb's copy keeps in-frame clones and lacks some. The profile covers 180,000 or so clones, with 70% to 90% appearing a single time and almost 9.5% taken by the ten largest. Sequencing was carried out using PBMCs. The origin of the receptors is a man aged 18 to 29 in good health and CMV-seropositive. Both conserved end residues are part of each CDR3. D genes are given only for firm matches. The size entry is marked missing in some rows and otherwise reads once, few, many or a size class.

clone_size: .
j_call: TRBJ1-1
v_call: TRBV11-2
d_call: .
cdr3_aa: CASSPGGGSTEAFF
cdr3_nt: TGTGCCAGCAGCCCTGGGGGCGGGAGCACTGAAGCTTTCTTT

clone_size: .
j_call: TRBJ2-2
v_call: TRBV6-4
d_call: TRBD1
cdr3_aa: CASSGTGGKRELFF
cdr3_nt: TGTGCCAGCAGTGGTACAGGGGGGAAGAGGGAGCTGTTTTTT

clone_size: .
j_call: TRBJ1-2
v_call: TRBV5-4
d_call: TRBD1
cdr3_aa: CASSLALDRAGYTF
cdr3_nt: TGTGCCAGCAGCTTGGCTCTGGACAGGGCTGGCTACACCTTC

clone_size: few
j_call: TRBJ1-4
v_call: TRBV4-2
d_call: .
cdr3_aa: CASSQQAINEKLFF
cdr3_nt: TGTGCCAGCAGCCAGCAGGCGATAAATGAAAAACTGTTTTTT

clone_size: .
j_call: TRBJ1-3
v_call: TRBV5-4
d_call: TRBD1
cdr3_aa: CASSLDRGGPGNTIYF
cdr3_nt: TGTGCCAGCAGCCTGGACAGGGGGGGACCTGGAAACACCATATATTTT

clone_size: .
j_call: TRBJ1-3
v_call: TRBV7-9
d_call: .
cdr3_aa: CASSHKGAGNTIYF
cdr3_nt: TGTGCCAGCAGCCACAAGGGGGCTGGAAACACCATATATTTT

clone_size: .
j_call: TRBJ2-7
v_call: TRBV7-2
d_call: TRBD2
cdr3_aa: CASSLVGGGLPYEQYF
cdr3_nt: TGTGCCAGCAGCTTAGTAGGCGGGGGACTACCCTACGAGCAGTACTTC

clone_size: .
j_call: TRBJ2-1
v_call: TRBV30
d_call: TRBD2
cdr3_aa: CAWFSGGGATYNEQFF
cdr3_nt: TGTGCCTGGTTTAGCGGCGGGGGGGCCACCTACAATGAGCAGTTCTTC

clone_size: .
j_call: TRBJ2-7
v_call: TRBV28
d_call: .
cdr3_aa: CASTKGGPFKPIF
cdr3_nt: TGTGCCAGCACCAAGGGCGGGCCGTTCAAGCCCATCTTC

clone_size: .
j_call: TRBJ1-6
v_call: TRBV7-8
d_call: .
cdr3_aa: CASSRDRGRGSPLHF
cdr3_nt: TGTGCCAGCAGCCGAGACCGGGGGAGAGGCTCACCCCTCCACTTT

clone_size: .
j_call: TRBJ1-3
v_call: TRBV30
d_call: TRBD1
cdr3_aa: CAVSGGGGNTIYF
cdr3_nt: TGTGCCGTCTCAGGGGGTGGTGGAAACACCATATATTTT

clone_size: .
j_call: TRBJ2-4
v_call: TRBV21-1
d_call: .
cdr3_aa: CASSKGGRDSALAKNIQYF
cdr3_nt: TGTGCCAGCAGCAAAGGTGGAAGGGACAGTGCCCTAGCCAAAAACATTCAGTACTTC

clone_size: .
j_call: TRBJ2-7
v_call: TRBV27
d_call: .
cdr3_aa: CASSFGPRAYEQYF
cdr3_nt: TGTGCCAGCAGTTTTGGTCCCAGGGCGTACGAGCAGTACTTC

clone_size: .
j_call: TRBJ2-7
v_call: TRBV29-1
d_call: .
cdr3_aa: CSVGQTTYEQYF
cdr3_nt: TGCAGCGTTGGACAGACAACCTACGAGCAGTACTTC

clone_size: .
j_call: TRBJ2-1
v_call: TRBV2
d_call: TRBD2
cdr3_aa: CASSEAAPGGGLINEQFF
cdr3_nt: TGTGCCAGCAGTGAAGCGGCCCCTGGCGGGGGGCTCATTAATGAGCAGTTCTTC

clone_size: .
j_call: TRBJ1-1
v_call: TRBV6-1
d_call: .
cdr3_aa: CASMGYTEAFF
cdr3_nt: TGTGCCAGCATGGGCTACACTGAAGCTTTCTTT

clone_size: .
j_call: TRBJ1-5
v_call: TRBV7-9
d_call: .
cdr3_aa: CASSSRGLSNQPQHF
cdr3_nt: TGTGCCAGCAGCTCAAGAGGTCTTAGCAATCAGCCCCAGCATTTT

clone_size: .
j_call: TRBJ2-6
v_call: TRBV2
d_call: .
cdr3_aa: CASTDSRSPSGANVLTF
cdr3_nt: TGTGCCAGCACTGACTCACGTAGCCCCTCTGGGGCCAACGTCCTGACTTTC

clone_size: .
j_call: TRBJ1-5
v_call: TRBV19
d_call: .
cdr3_aa: CASSIRGNQPQHF
cdr3_nt: TGTGCCAGTAGTATCCGGGGGAATCAGCCCCAGCATTTT

clone_size: few
j_call: TRBJ1-6
v_call: TRBV18
d_call: TRBD1
cdr3_aa: CASSSGQGRGSPLHF
cdr3_nt: TGTGCCAGCTCATCAGGACAGGGTCGGGGTTCACCCCTCCACTTT

clone_size: .
j_call: TRBJ1-1
v_call: TRBV4-1
d_call: .
cdr3_aa: CASSQAFPSGGFTEAFF
cdr3_nt: TGCGCCAGCAGCCAAGCGTTCCCTTCCGGCGGTTTTACTGAGGCTTTCTTT

clone_size: .
j_call: TRBJ1-2
v_call: TRBV5-1
d_call: .
cdr3_aa: CASTQGRGYTF
cdr3_nt: TGCGCCAGCACCCAGGGGAGAGGCTACACCTTC

clone_size: .
j_call: TRBJ2-2
v_call: TRBV5-1
d_call: TRBD2
cdr3_aa: CASSETSGGAGGELFF
cdr3_nt: TGCGCCAGCAGCGAGACTAGCGGGGGGGCCGGCGGGGAGCTGTTTTTT

clone_size: .
j_call: TRBJ2-7
v_call: TRBV7-8
d_call: .
cdr3_aa: CASSLQGADYEQYF
cdr3_nt: TGTGCCAGCAGCTTACAAGGGGCGGACTACGAGCAGTACTTC

clone_size: few
j_call: TRBJ2-3
v_call: TRBV11-2
d_call: TRBD2
cdr3_aa: CASSRRLADTDTQYF
cdr3_nt: TGTGCCAGCAGCCGGCGACTAGCGGATACAGATACGCAGTATTTT

clone_size: .
j_call: TRBJ2-1
v_call: TRBV2
d_call: TRBD2
cdr3_aa: CASSVAGGEDEQFF
cdr3_nt: TGTGCCAGCTCGGTAGCGGGGGGGGAGGATGAGCAGTTCTTC